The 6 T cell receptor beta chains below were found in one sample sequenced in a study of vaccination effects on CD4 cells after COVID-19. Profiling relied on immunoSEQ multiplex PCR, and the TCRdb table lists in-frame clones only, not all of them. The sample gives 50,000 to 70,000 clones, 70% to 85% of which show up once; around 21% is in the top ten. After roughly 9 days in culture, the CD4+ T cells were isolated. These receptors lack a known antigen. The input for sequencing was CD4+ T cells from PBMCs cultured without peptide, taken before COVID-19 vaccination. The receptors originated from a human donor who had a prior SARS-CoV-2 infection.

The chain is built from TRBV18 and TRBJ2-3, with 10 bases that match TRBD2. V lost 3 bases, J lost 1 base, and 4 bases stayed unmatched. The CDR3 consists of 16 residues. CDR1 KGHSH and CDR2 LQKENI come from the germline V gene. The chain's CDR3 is CASSPGLAGGTDTQYF. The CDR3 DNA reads TGTGCCAGCTCACCTGGGCTAGCGGGGGGCACAGATACGCAGTATTTT.

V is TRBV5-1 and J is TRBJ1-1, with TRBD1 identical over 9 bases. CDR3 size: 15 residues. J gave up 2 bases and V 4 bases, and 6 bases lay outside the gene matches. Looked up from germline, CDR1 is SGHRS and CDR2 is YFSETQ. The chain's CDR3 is CASSPQGQGNTEAFF. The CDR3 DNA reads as TGCGCCAGCAGCCCCCAGGGACAGGGTAACACTGAAGCTTTCTTT.

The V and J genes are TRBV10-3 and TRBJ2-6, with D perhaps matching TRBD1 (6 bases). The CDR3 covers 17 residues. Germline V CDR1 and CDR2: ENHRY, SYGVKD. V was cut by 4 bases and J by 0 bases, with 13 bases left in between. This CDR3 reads CAISGKGQTSGANVLTF. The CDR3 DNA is TGTGCCATCAGTGGTAAGGGACAAACCTCTGGGGCCAACGTCCTGACTTTC.

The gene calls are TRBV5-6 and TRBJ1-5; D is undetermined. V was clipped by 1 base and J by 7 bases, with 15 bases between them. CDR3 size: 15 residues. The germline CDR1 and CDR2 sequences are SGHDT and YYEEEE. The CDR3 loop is CASSLLVAEGQPQHF. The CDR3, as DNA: TGTGCCAGCAGCTTGCTTGTGGCGGAGGGACAGCCCCAGCATTTT.

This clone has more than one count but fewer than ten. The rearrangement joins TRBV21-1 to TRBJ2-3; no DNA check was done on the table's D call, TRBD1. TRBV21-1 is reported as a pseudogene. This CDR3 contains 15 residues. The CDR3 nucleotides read TGTGCCAGCCCGACAGGGTTGTTTAGCACAGATACGCAGTATTTT. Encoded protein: CASPTGLFSTDTQYF.

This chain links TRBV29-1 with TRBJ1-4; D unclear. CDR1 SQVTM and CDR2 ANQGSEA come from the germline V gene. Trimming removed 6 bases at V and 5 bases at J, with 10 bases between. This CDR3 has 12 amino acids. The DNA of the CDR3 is TGCAGCGTCTTGGACGGGAATGAAAAACTGTTTTTT. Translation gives CSVLDGNEKLFF.